The clone carrying this T cell receptor (beta chain) was observed many times. The data were taken from a study of regulatory T cells in long-lasting Graves disease. V lost 4 bases, J lost 4 bases, and 14 bases lay in between. This CDR3 spans 14 amino acids. In germline, CDR1 is SGHRS, CDR2 YFSETQ. Time point: newly diagnosed GD, antithyroid drugs for less than 3 months. Isolated PBMC RNA provided the starting material for the TCR library. With iRepertoire HTBI primers and Arm-PCR of CDR3 regions, TCR beta libraries were built. MiXCR, run by TCRdb on the multiplex PCR reads, gives a single entry per CDR3 protein. The sample has around 360,000 distinct CDR3 sequences, around 15% seen once; the top ten hold over 20%. These data were also filed under a second study, of T cells in Graves' hyperthyroidism and ophthalmopathy. That paper adds: When the TCR CDR3 underwent first-round RT-PCR, the HTBI primer set was used. Most expanded thyroid clonotypes above 0.001 also appeared in blood.

This rearrangement joins TRBV5-1 to TRBJ1-1; D may be TRBD1 (6 bases). The sequence was collected from a woman under 30 with Graves disease. The sample here was peripheral blood mononuclear cells (PBMCs), taken at new diagnosis, from a patient treated with antithyroid drugs. CDR3 bases: TGCGCCAGCAGCCAGGCGGGAGGGGGCACTGAAGCTTTCTTT. Its translation: CASSQAGGGTEAFF.